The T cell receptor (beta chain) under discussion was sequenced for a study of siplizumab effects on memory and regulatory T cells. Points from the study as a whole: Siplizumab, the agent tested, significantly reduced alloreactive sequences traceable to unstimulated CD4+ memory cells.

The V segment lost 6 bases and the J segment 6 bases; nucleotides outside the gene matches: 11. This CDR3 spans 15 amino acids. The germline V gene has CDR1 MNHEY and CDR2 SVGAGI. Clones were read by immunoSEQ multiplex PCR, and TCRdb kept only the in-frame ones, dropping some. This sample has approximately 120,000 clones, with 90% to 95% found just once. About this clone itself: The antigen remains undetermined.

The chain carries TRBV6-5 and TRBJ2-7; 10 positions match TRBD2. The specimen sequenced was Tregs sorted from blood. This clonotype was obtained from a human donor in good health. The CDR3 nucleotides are TGTGCCAGCAGCCTAACTGCTAGCGGGAGTTCCGAGCAGTACTTC. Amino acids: CASSLTASGSSEQYF.